What follows are 25 T cell receptor beta chains derived from one specimen sequenced in a study of beta chain features in type 1 diabetes. Overall study findings and caveats: Type 1 diabetes patients had moderately but significantly shorter TCRB CDR3s in all four CD4+ subsets.

For these TCRs, the target antigens are not known. Investigators reverse transcribed all isolated RNA, so they sequenced expressed TCRB transcripts. Sequenced by immunoSEQ multiplex PCR; TCRdb stores in-frame clones only, minus some. The sample lists around 110,000 clones; 15% to 20% were seen once. Sequenced sample: central memory CD4+ T cells from blood. The source is a man younger than 45 with type 1 diabetes.

Points on this clone: Other DNA sequences within the sample encode an identical CDR3. This chain connects TRBV7-2 to TRBJ2-7; maybe TRBD1 (5 bases). V was clipped by 3 bases and J by 3 bases, with 12 bases between them. This CDR3 comprises 14 residues. Germline-derived CDR1 and CDR2 are SGHTA and FQGNSA. The CDR3: CASSLGGAHYEQYF. As DNA, the CDR3 is TGTGCCAGCAGCTTGGGTGGGGCGCACTACGAGCAGTACTTC.

As DNA, the CDR3 is TGCAGCGCGATGACAATTGAAGCTTTCTTT. Translation: CSAMTIEAFF. The chain employs TRBV29-1 and TRBJ1-1; no clear D. Per germline, CDR1 SQVTM and CDR2 ANQGSEA. The CDR3 is made up of 10 amino acids. The V and J ends lost 7 bases and 7 bases respectively, with 10 bases between them.

This clone was counted between two and nine times. The CDR3 nucleotides read TGTGCCAGCAGCTCGACAGGGGGCTACGAGCAGTACTTC. Amino acid sequence: CASSSTGGYEQYF. This rearrangement joins TRBV7-2 to TRBJ2-7; 9 bases are shared with TRBD1. Germline assignment: CDR1 SGHTA and CDR2 FQGNSA. The CDR3 extends over 13 amino acids. V lost 4 bases, J lost 3 bases, and 1 base stayed unmatched.

V usage is TRBV6-5 and J usage is TRBJ1-6; a weak D match, TRBD1 (5 bases). This CDR3 is 15 amino acids long. Deletions cut 2 bases from V and 6 bases from J, with 11 bases between. Germline loops: CDR1 MNHEY, CDR2 SVGAGI. The CDR3 DNA sequence: TGTGCCAGCAGTTACCGGGTGCAGGGTAATTCACCCCTCCACTTT. Residues: CASSYRVQGNSPLHF.

This sequence joins TRBV9 and TRBJ2-7; no clear D gene. The germline gives CDR1 SGDLS, CDR2 YYNGEE. The germline V and J ends were trimmed by 0 bases and 3 bases, with 19 bases remaining between them. CDR3 length: 17 residues. Here the CDR3 reads CASSVAGGTLGYYEQYF. The CDR3 DNA sequence: TGTGCCAGCAGCGTAGCTGGTGGTACCCTTGGATACTACGAGCAGTACTTC.

This clone was detected many times. This chain uses TRBV14 with TRBJ1-6; D unclear. With 4 bases removed from V and 9 bases from J, the gap between germline ends came to 13 bases. CDR1 and CDR2 from the germline V gene are SGHDN and FVKESK. The CDR3 is 14 residues long. As DNA, the CDR3 is TGTGCCAGCAGCCCACGCACGGGAACTTCACCCCTCCACTTT. Amino acid sequence: CASSPRTGTSPLHF.

This chain's CDR3 is CASSSGTATNYGYTF. The CDR3 region has the DNA TGCGCCAGCAGCTCCGGGACAGCGACTAACTATGGCTACACCTTC. The rearrangement links TRBV5-1 to TRBJ1-2; 7 bases agree with TRBD1. The CDR3 totals 15 residues. V gave up 3 bases and J gave up 0 bases; unmatched junction bases: 5. Germline-derived CDR1 and CDR2 are SGHRS and YFSETQ.

A note on this clone: A much larger clone lies a single base off, so this may be a read error. Other nucleotide sequences in the sample specify the same CDR3. V and J are TRBV29-1 and TRBJ1-5; 8 bases agree with TRBD1. V gave up 6 bases and J gave up 7 bases; unmatched junction bases: 11. The CDR3 consists of 14 residues. The germline gives CDR1 SQVTM, CDR2 ANQGSEA. CDR3 bases: TGCAGCGTGTCGGACAGGGACGAGCGGCAGCCCCAGCATTTT. Protein: CSVSDRDERQPQHF. Full variable domain (missing parts from reference TRBV29-1 and TRBJ1-5): SAVISQKPSRDICQRGTSLTIQCQVDSQVTMMFWYRQQPGQSLTLIATANQGSEATYESGFVIDKFPISRPNLTFSTLTVSNMSPEDSSIYLCSVSDRDERQPQHFGDGTRLSIL.

This clone was observed a few times. The chain has TRBV11-2 and TRBJ1-1, with 10 bases matching TRBD1. Unmatched junction bases numbered 18, after V lost 5 bases and J lost 3 bases. The germline gives CDR1 SGHAT, CDR2 FQNNGV. The length of the CDR3 is 19 residues. CDR3 region: CASSRDRGREPKLDTEAFF. The CDR3, as DNA: TGTGCCAGCAGCCGAGACAGGGGGCGGGAGCCTAAACTGGACACTGAAGCTTTCTTT.

This clone was picked up a small number of times. V gene TRBV5-1 combines with J gene TRBJ2-5, with TRBD2 identical over 11 bases. The length of the CDR3 is 15 residues. Looked up from germline, CDR1 is SGHRS and CDR2 is YFSETQ. Trimming removed 1 base from V and 3 bases from J; junction bases left unmatched: 2. The CDR3 sequence is CASSLSTSGEETQYF. The DNA of the CDR3 is TGCGCCAGCAGCTTGTCGACTAGCGGGGAAGAGACCCAGTACTTC.

The chain uses TRBV29-1 and TRBJ1-1; D is possibly TRBD1 (6 bases). Germline V gives CDR1 SQVTM, CDR2 ANQGSEA. Trimming took off 7 bases at V and 3 bases at J, with 15 bases between the two ends. There are 13 residues in the CDR3. The CDR3 reads CSAVLGGDTEAFF. CDR3 DNA: TGCAGCGCCGTGCTAGGGGGAGACACTGAAGCTTTCTTT.

The chain carries TRBV28 and TRBJ2-7; 7 bases match TRBD1. Per the germline V gene, CDR1 is MDHEN and CDR2 is SYDVKM. The CDR3 consists of 12 residues. V lost 4 bases and J lost 5; bases outside the gene matches: 2. CDR3 in DNA: TGTGCCAGCAGTTCCACAGGGGACGAGCAGTACTTC. It yields the protein CASSSTGDEQYF.

In its sample, this clone was seen many times. V gene TRBV6-5 combines with J gene TRBJ2-3, with a tentative D call TRBD1 (6 bases). The CDR3 contains 15 residues. The V end was cut by 2 bases, the J end by 0 bases, with 9 bases between. Per germline, CDR1 MNHEY and CDR2 SVGAGI. In DNA form, the CDR3 reads TGTGCCAGCAGTTACCAGGGGTCTAGCACAGATACGCAGTATTTT. Translated, it gives CASSYQGSSTDTQYF.

This clone has just a few counts. The genes are TRBV2 and TRBJ2-5, with D unresolved. The J call may be in error: the DNA end matches TRBJ2-7 better. The germline V gene encodes CDR1 SNHLY and CDR2 FYNNEI. This CDR3 is built from 14 residues. The CDR3 bases are TGTGCCAGCAGTGAGTGGTATTCTCCCCACGAGCAGTACTTC. Residues: CASSEWYSPHEQYF.

V and J are TRBV29-1 and TRBJ1-1; D not resolved. Germline CDR1 is SQVTM and CDR2 is ANQGSEA. V dropped 4 bases and J dropped 0 bases, with 12 bases sitting between them. The length of the CDR3 is 14 residues. CDR3 amino acids: CSVVRQMLNTEAFF. CDR3 nucleotide sequence: TGCAGCGTTGTGAGACAAATGTTGAACACTGAAGCTTTCTTT.

The chain links TRBV6-5 to TRBJ2-7; 8 nucleotides agree with TRBD1. V shed 3 bases and J 0 bases; nucleotides not matched to a gene: 4. CDR1 is MNHEY and CDR2 is SVGAGI in the germline V gene. This CDR3 is built from 15 residues. The CDR3 loop is CASSYLQGASYEQYF. CDR3 DNA: TGTGCCAGCAGTTATTTGCAGGGGGCCTCCTACGAGCAGTACTTC.

This clone was found a few times. The rearrangement links TRBV5-4 to TRBJ1-6; TRBD1 aligns across 8 bases. The CDR3 runs to 14 residues. Germline CDR1 SGHNT, CDR2 YYREEE (reference sequence). The J segment lost 12 bases and the V segment lost 5 bases, leaving 10 bases of the junction unmatched. CDR3 sequence: CASRQGQGPLPLHF. The DNA for the CDR3 is TGTGCCAGCAGACAAGGACAGGGCCCGTTACCCCTCCACTTT.

This clone has a single count. Its ends do not fully match the called genes, so a read error is possible. The V gene is TRBV7-2, the J gene TRBJ2-5; the D is unclear. Germline V gene lookup returns CDR1 SGHTA and CDR2 FQGNSA. The CDR3 runs 15 residues. The CDR3: CSSSLVYSRQETQYF. CDR3 in DNA: TGTTCCAGCAGCTTAGTCTACTCCAGGCAAGAGACCCAGTACTTC.

The chain recombines TRBV7-2 with TRBJ1-2; the D gene is possibly TRBD1 (5 bases). The CDR3 runs 14 residues. Germline lookup yields CDR1 SGHTA and CDR2 FQGNSA. The V end was cut by 7 bases, the J end by 3 bases, with 15 bases between. CDR3 coding DNA: TGTGCCAGCACCACCAGCAGGGTGGACTATGGCTACACCTTC. Translating it yields CASTTSRVDYGYTF.

J is TRBJ1-3 and V is TRBV9; D uncertain. The V end lost 0 bases, the J end lost 0 bases, and 4 bases lay between the germline ends. The CDR3 loop spans 14 amino acids. Per the germline V gene, CDR1 is SGDLS and CDR2 is YYNGEE. In nucleotides, the CDR3 is TGTGCCAGCAGCGTAGATTACTCTGGAAACACCATATATTTT. As protein: CASSVDYSGNTIYF.

This clone was seen only a few times. The V gene is TRBV7-2, the J gene TRBJ2-7, with 8 bases matching TRBD1. The CDR3 is 14 amino acids. Germline V gene sequence: CDR1 SGHTA, CDR2 FQGNSA. V trimming: 5 bases; J trimming: 3 bases; junction bases outside the gene matches: 6. In DNA, the CDR3 is TGTGCCAGCAGCCCTCGGACAGGGAACTACGAGCAGTACTTC. Translation gives CASSPRTGNYEQYF.

The chain uses TRBV18 and TRBJ2-6, with D possibly TRBD2 on 5 matching bases. CDR1 and CDR2 (germline): KGHSH, LQKENI. This CDR3 region has 16 residues. Trimming removed 0 bases from V and 1 base from J, with 7 bases in between. CDR3 sequence: CASSPPGASGANVLTF. The CDR3 region has the DNA TGTGCCAGCTCACCACCGGGAGCTTCTGGGGCCAACGTCCTGACTTTC.

J is TRBJ2-7 and V is TRBV7-2; TRBD1 might be the D (5 bases). Germline loops: CDR1 SGHTA, CDR2 FQGNSA. The V end lost 1 base, the J end lost 3 bases, and 13 bases lay between the germline ends. The CDR3 sequence is 15 residues long. CDR3 sequence reads: CASSLETAPFYEQYF. The CDR3 DNA reads TGTGCCAGCAGCTTAGAGACAGCGCCCTTCTACGAGCAGTACTTC.

This clone came up a few times. This rearrangement joins TRBV7-2 to TRBJ1-1; D perhaps matches TRBD1 (5 bases). This CDR3 has 12 amino acids. CDR1 SGHTA and CDR2 FQGNSA come from the germline V gene. V dropped 7 bases and J dropped 6 bases, with 12 bases sitting between them. The CDR3 loop is CASNYVGAEAFF. The CDR3 region has the DNA TGTGCCAGCAACTATGTGGGGGCTGAAGCTTTCTTT.

This clone was counted between two and nine times. Other DNA sequences in this sample translate to the same CDR3. The rearrangement uses TRBV27 and TRBJ1-2; D is ambiguous. Germline CDR1 MNHEY, CDR2 SMNVEV (reference sequence). This CDR3 region has 12 residues. Trimming left V 6 bases short and J 8 bases short, with 13 bases between. The CDR3 DNA is TGTGCCAGCAGCCCCGGGAATGGAGGCTACACCTTC. This gives the protein CASSPGNGGYTF.